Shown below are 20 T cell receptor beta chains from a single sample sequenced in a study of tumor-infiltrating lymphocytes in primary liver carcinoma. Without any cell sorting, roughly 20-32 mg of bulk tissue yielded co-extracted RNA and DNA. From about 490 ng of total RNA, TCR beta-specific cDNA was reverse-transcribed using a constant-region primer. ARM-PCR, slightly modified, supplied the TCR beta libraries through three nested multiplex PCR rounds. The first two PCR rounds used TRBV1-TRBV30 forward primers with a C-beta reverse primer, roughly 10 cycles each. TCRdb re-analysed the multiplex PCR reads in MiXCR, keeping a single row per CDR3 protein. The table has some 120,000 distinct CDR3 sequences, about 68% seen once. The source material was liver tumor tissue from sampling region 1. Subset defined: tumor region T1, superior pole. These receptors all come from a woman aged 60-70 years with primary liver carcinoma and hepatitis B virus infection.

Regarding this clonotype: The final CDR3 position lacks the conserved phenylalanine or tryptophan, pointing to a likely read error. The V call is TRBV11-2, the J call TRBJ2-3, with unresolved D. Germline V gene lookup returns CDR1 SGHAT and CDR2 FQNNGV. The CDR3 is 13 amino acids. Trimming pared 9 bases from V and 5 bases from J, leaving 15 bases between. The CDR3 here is CARGLDRGDTQYS. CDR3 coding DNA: TGTGCCAGAGGCTTAGATCGAGGAGATACGCAGTATTCT.

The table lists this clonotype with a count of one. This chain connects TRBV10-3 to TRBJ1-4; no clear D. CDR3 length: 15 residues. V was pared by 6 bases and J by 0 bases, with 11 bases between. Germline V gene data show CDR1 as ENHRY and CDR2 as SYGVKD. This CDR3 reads CAISDTITTNEKLFF. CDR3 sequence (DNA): TGTGCCATCAGCGACACGATTACAACTAATGAAAAACTGTTTTTT.

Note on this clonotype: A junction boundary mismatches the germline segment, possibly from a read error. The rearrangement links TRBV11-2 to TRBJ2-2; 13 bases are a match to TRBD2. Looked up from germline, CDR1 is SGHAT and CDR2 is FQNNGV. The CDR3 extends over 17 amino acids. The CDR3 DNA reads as TGTGCCAGCAGACAACTAGCGGGAGGGCCGAATACCGGGGAGCTGTTTTTT. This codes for CASRQLAGGPNTGELFF.

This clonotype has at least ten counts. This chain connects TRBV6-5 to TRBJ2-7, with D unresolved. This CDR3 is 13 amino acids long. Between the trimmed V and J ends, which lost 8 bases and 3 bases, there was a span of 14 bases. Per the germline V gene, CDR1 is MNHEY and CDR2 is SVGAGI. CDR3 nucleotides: TGTGCCAGCTCCCGATCGGGTCTCTACGAGCAGTACTTC. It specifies CASSRSGLYEQYF.

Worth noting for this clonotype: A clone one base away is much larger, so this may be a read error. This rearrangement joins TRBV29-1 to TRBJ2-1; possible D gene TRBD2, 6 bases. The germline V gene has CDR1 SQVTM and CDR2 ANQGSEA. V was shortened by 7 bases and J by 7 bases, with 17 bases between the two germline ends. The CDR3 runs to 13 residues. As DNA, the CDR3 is TGCAGCGCCCGAACTAGCAGGTGGAATGAGCAGTTCTTC. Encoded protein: CSARTSRWNEQFF.

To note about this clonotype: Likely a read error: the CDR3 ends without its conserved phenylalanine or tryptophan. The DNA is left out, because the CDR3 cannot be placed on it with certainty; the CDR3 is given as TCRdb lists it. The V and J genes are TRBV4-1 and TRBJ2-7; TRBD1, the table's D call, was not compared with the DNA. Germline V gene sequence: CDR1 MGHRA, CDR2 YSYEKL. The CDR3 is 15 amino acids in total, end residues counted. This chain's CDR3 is CASSQGSGRAYERYL.

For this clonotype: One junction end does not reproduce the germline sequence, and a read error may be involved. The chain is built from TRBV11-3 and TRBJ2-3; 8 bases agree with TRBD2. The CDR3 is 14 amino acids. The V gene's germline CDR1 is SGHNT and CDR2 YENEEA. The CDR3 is CASSFRTSTDRRYF. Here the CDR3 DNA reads TGTGCCAGTAGCTTCAGGACTAGCACAGATAGGCGGTATTTT.

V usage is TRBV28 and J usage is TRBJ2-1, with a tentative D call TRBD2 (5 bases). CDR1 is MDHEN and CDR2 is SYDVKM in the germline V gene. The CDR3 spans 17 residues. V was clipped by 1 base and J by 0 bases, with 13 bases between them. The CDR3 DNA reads TGTGCCAGCAGTTTATCGTCGGGATCTAGCTCCTACAATGAGCAGTTCTTC. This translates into CASSLSSGSSSYNEQFF.

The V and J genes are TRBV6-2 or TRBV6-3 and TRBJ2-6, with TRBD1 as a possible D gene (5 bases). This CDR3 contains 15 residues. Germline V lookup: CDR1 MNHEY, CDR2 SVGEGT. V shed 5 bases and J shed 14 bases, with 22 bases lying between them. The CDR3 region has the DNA TGTGCCAGCAGTCCTCTCGGTTCTGGGGCCAAAATCCTGACTTTC. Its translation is CASSPLGSGAKILTF.

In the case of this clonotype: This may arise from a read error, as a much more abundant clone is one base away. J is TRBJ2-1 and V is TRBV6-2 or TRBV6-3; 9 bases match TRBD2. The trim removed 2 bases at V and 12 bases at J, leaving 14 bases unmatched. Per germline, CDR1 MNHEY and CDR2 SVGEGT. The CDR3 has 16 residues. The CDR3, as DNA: TGTGCCAGCAGTTACGGTCTTCTAGCGGGGCCGGTGGGGCAGTTCTTC. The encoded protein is CASSYGLLAGPVGQFF.

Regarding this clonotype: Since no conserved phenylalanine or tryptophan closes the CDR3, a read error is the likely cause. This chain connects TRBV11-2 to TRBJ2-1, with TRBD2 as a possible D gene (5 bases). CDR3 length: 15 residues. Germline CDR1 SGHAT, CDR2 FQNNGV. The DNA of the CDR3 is TGTGCCAGCAGCCTCGGGGTTAACTCCTACAGTGAGCAGTTCTTA. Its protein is CASSLGVNSYSEQFL.

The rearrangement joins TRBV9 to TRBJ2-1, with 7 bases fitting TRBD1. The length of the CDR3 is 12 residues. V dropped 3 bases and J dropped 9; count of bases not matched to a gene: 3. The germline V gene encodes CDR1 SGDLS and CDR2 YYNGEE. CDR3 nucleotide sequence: TGTGCCAGCAGCGGACAGGGAGTTGAGCAGTTCTTC. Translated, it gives CASSGQGVEQFF.

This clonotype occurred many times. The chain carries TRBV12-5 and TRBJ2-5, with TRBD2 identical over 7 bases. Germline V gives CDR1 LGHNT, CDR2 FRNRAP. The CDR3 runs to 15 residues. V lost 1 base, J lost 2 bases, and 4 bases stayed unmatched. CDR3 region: CASGLGLAVQETQYF. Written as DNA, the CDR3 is TGTGCTAGTGGTTTGGGGCTAGCGGTTCAAGAGACCCAGTACTTC.

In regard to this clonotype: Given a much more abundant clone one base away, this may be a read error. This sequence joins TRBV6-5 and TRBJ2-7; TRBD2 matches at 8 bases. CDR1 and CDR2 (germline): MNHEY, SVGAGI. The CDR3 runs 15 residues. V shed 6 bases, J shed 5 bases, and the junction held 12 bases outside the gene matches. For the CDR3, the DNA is TGTGCCAGCAGGAGGGGTATCGGGAGGGAGAACGAGCAGTACTTC. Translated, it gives CASRRGIGRENEQYF.

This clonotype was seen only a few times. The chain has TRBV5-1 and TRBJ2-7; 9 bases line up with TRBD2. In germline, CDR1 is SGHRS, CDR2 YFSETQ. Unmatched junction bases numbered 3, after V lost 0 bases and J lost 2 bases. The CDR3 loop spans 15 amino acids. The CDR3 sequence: CASSLVGTSPYEQYF. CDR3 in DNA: TGCGCCAGCAGCTTGGTCGGGACTAGCCCCTACGAGCAGTACTTC.

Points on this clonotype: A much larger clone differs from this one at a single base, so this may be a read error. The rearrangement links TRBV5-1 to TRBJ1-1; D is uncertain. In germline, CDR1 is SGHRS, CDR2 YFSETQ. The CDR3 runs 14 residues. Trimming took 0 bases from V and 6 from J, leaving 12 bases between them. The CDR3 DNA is TGCGCCAGCAGCTTGGGTGCCAGAGACTCTGAAGCTTTCTTT. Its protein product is CASSLGARDSEAFF.

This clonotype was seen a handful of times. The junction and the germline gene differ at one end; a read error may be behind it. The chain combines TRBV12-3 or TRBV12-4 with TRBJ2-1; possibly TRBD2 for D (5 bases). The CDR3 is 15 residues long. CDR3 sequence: CASRPGRRSYNERFF. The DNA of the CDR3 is TGTGCCAGCAGACCTGGCAGGAGGTCCTACAATGAGCGGTTCTTC.

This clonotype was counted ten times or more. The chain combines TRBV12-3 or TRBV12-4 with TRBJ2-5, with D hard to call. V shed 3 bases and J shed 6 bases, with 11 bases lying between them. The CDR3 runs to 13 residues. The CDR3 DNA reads TGTGCCAGCAGTTTGTCTTTGGAGCAGACCCAGTACTTC. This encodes CASSLSLEQTQYF.

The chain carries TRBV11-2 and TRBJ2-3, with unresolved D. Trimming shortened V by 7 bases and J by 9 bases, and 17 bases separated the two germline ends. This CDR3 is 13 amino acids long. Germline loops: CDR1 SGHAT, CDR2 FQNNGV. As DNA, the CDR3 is TGTGCCAGCATCTCAGATCGAGGAGAAACGCAGTATTTT. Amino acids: CASISDRGETQYF.

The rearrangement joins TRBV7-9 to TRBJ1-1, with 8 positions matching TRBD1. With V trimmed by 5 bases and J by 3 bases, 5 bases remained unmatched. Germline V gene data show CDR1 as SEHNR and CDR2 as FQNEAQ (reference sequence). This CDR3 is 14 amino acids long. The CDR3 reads CASSRTGFDTEAFF. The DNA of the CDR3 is TGTGCCAGCAGCCGGACAGGGTTCGACACTGAAGCTTTCTTT. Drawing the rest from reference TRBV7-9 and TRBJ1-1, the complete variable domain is DTGVSQNPRHKITKRGQNVTFRCDPISEHNRLYWYRQTLGQGPEFLTYFQNEAQLEKSRLLSDRFSAERPKGSFSTLEIQRTEQGDSAMYLCASSRTGFDTEAFFGQGTRLTVV.